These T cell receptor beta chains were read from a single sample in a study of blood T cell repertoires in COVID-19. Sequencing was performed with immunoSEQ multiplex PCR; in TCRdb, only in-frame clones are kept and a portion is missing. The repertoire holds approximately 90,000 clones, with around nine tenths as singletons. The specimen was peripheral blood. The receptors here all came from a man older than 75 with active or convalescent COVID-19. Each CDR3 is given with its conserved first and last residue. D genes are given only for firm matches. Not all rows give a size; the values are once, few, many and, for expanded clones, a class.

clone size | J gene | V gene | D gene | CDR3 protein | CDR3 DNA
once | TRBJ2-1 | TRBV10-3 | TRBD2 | CAISEEKLAGGIYNEQFF | TGTGCCATCAGTGAGGAGAAACTAGCGGGAGGAATTTACAATGAGCAGTTCTTC
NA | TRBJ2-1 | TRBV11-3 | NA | CASSLMAGKNNEQFF | TGTGCCAGCAGCTTGATGGCGGGAAAGAACAATGAGCAGTTCTTC
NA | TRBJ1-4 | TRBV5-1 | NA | CASSLDVGGKLFF | TGCGCCAGCAGCTTGGATGTGGGGGGGAAACTGTTTTTT
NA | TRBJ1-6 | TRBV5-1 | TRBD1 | CASGPGQGVASDF | TGCGCCAGCGGCCCGGGACAGGGAGTGGCGTCCGACTTT
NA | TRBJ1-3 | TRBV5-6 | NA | CASSHKGRGYRRGNTIYF | TGTGCCAGCAGTCACAAAGGACGGGGATATCGGCGAGGAAACACCATATATTTT
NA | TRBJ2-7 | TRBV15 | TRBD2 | CATRVWEGTYEQYF | TGTGCCACCAGGGTTTGGGAGGGCACCTACGAGCAGTACTTC
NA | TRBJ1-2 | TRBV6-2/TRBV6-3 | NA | CASSYSMSRANGYTF | TGTGCCAGCAGTTACTCGATGAGCAGGGCGAACGGCTACACCTTC
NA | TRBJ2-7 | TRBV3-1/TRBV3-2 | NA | CAAVGEGEEQYF | TGTGCCGCCGTGGGGGAGGGGGAAGAGCAGTACTTC
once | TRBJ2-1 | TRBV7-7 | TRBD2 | CASSPTSGRVNEQFF | TGTGCTAGCAGCCCGACTAGCGGGAGAGTCAATGAGCAGTTCTTC
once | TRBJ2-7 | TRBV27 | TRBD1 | CASSLRLQGAYEQYF | TGTGCCAGCAGTTTAAGGTTACAGGGGGCCTACGAGCAGTACTTC
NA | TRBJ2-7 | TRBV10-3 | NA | CAISDPGRGHYEQYF | TGTGCCATCAGTGACCCCGGGAGAGGGCACTACGAGCAGTACTTC
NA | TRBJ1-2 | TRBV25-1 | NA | CASSEGQLYYGYTF | TGTGCCAGCAGTGAAGGACAGCTTTACTATGGCTACACCTTC
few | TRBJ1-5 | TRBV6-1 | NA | CASSETGWDQPQHF | TGTGCCAGCAGTGAGACAGGTTGGGATCAGCCCCAGCATTTT
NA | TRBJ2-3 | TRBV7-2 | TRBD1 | CASSATGLDTQYF | TGTGCCAGCAGCGCGACAGGGTTAGATACGCAGTATTTT
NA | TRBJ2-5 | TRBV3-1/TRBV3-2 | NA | CASSAGRGETQYF | TGTGCCAGCAGCGCCGGACGGGGAGAGACCCAGTACTTC
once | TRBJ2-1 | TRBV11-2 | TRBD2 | CASSLLPAGEKFF | TGTGCCAGCAGCTTACTCCCAGCGGGAGAAAAGTTCTTC
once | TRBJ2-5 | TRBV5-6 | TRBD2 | CASSWRVGAGGPKTQYF | TGTGCCAGCAGCTGGCGGGTCGGCGCGGGAGGGCCGAAGACCCAGTACTTC